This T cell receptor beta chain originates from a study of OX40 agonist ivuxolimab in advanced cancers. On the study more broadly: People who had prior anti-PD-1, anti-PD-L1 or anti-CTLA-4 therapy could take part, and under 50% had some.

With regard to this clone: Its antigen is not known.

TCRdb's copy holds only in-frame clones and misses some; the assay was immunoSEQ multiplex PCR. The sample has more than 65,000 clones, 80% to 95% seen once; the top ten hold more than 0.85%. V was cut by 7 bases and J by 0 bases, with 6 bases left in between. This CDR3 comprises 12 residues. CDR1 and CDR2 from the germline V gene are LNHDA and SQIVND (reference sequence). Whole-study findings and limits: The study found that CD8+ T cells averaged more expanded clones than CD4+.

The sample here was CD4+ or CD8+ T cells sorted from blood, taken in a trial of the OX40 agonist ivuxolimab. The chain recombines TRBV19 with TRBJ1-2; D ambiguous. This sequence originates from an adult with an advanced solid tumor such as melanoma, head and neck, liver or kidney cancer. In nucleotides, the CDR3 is TGTGCCAGTACCCAAGCTAACTATGGCTACACCTTC. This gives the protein CASTQANYGYTF.